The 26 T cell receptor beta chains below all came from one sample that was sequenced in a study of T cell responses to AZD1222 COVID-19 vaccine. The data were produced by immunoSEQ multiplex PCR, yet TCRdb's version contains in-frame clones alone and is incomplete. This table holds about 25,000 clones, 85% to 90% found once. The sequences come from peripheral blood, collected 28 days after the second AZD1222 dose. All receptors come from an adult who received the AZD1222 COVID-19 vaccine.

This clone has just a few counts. The CDR3 nucleotides read TGTGCCAGCAGTCCCGAGGGACAGCTAAATGAAAAACTGTTTTTT. Amino acid sequence: CASSPEGQLNEKLFF. This rearrangement joins TRBV27 to TRBJ1-4; 7 bases fit TRBD1. The germline CDR1 and CDR2 sequences are MNHEY and SMNVEV (reference sequence). The CDR3 is 15 residues long. The V segment lost 5 bases and the J segment 5 bases; nucleotides outside the gene matches: 8. Full variable domain (missing parts from reference TRBV27 and TRBJ1-4): EAQVTQNPRYLITVTGKKLTVTCSQNMNHEYMSWYRQDPGLGLRQIYYSMNVEVTDKGDVPEGYKVSRKEKRNFPLILESPSPNQTSLYFCASSPEGQLNEKLFFGSGTQLSVL.

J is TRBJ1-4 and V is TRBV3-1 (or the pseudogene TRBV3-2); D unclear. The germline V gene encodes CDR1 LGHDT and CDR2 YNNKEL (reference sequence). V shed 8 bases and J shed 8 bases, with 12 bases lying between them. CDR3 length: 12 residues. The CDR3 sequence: CASGRTYEKLFF. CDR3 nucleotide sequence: TGTGCCAGCGGGCGAACGTACGAAAAACTGTTTTTT.

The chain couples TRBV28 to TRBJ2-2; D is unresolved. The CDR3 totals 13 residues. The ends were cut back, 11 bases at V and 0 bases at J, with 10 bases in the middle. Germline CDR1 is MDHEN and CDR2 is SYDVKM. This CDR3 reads CAGRDPNTGELFF. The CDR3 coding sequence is TGTGCCGGTCGAGATCCGAACACCGGGGAGCTGTTTTTT.

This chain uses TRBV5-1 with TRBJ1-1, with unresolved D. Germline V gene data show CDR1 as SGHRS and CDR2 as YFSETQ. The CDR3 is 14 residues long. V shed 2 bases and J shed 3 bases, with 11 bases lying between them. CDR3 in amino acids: CASSFQAPDTEAFF. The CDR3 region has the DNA TGCGCCAGCAGCTTCCAGGCGCCGGACACTGAAGCTTTCTTT.

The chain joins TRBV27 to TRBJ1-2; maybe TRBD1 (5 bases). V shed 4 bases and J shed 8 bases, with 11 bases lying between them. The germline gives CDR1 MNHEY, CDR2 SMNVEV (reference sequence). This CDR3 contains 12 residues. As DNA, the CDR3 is TGTGCCAGCAGTTGGGACGGCGGGGGCTACACCTTC. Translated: CASSWDGGGYTF.

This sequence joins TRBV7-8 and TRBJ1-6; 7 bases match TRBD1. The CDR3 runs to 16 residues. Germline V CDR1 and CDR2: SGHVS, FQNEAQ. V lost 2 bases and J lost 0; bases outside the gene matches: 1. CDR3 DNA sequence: TGTGCCAGCAGCTTAAGGGACAGCTCCTATAATTCACCCCTCCACTTT. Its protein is CASSLRDSSYNSPLHF.

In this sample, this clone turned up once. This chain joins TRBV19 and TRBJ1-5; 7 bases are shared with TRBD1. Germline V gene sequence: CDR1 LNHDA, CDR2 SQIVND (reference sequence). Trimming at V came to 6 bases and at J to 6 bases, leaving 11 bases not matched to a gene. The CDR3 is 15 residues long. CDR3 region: CASSSMSAGGQPQHF. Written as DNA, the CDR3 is TGTGCCAGTAGCTCAATGTCGGCAGGGGGTCAGCCCCAGCATTTT.

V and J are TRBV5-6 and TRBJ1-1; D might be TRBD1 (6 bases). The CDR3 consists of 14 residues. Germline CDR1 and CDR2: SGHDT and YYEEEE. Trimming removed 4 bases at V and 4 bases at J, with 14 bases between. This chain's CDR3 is CASSRRGPGTEAFF. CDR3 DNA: TGTGCCAGCAGCAGGCGGGGGCCTGGCACTGAAGCTTTCTTT.

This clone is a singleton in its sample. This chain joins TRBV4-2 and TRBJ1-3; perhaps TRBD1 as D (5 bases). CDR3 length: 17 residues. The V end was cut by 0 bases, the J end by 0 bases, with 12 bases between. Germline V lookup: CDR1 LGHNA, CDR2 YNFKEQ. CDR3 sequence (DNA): TGTGCCAGCAGCCAAGATACGGTAGGGACCTCTGGAAACACCATATATTTT. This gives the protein CASSQDTVGTSGNTIYF.

The CDR3 nucleotides are TGTGCCAGCAGCTTGGGCATATTAGCGGGGGATGGTACGCAGTATTTT. It yields the protein CASSLGILAGDGTQYF. The chain is built from TRBV5-6 and TRBJ2-3; 9 positions agree with TRBD2. Germline V gene data show CDR1 as SGHDT and CDR2 as YYEEEE. With V trimmed by 0 bases and J by 8 bases, 10 bases remained unmatched. The CDR3 contains 16 residues.

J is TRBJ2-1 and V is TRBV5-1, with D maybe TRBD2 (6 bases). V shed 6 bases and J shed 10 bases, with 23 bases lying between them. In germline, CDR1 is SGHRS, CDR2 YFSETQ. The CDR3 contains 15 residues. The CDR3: CASTSVGGPPGEQFF. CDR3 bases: TGCGCCAGCACCAGTGTCGGGGGACCTCCCGGGGAGCAGTTCTTC.

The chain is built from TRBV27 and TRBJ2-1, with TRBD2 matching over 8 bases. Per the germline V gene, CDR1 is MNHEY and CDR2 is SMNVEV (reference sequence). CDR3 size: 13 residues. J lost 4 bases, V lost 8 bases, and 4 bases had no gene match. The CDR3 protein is CASGVAGYNEQFF. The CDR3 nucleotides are TGTGCCAGCGGGGTAGCGGGATACAATGAGCAGTTCTTC.

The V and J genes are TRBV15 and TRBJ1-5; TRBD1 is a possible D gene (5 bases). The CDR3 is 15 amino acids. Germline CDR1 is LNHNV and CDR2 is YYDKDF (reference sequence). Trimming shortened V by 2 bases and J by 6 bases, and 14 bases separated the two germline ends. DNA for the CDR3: TGTGCCACCAGCAGACGTCGAGACAGTCCTCAGCCCCAGCATTTT. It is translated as CATSRRRDSPQPQHF.

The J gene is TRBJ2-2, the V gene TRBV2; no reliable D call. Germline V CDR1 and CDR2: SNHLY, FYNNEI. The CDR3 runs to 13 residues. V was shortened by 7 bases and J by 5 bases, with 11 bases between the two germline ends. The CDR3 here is CASISSTTGELFF. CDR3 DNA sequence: TGTGCCAGCATTAGCAGTACAACCGGGGAGCTGTTTTTT.

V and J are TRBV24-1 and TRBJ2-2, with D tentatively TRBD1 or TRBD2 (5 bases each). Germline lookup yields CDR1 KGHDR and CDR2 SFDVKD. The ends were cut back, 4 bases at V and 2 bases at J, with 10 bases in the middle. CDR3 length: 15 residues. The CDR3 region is CATSDGTVNTGELFF. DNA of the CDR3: TGTGCCACCAGTGACGGGACGGTTAACACCGGGGAGCTGTTTTTT.

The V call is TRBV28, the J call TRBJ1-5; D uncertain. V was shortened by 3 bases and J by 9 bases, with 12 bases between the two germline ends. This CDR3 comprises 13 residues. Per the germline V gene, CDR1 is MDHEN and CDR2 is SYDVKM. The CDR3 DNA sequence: TGTGCCAGCAGTTTGGGTAATGTGGGGCCCCAGCATTTT. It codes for CASSLGNVGPQHF.

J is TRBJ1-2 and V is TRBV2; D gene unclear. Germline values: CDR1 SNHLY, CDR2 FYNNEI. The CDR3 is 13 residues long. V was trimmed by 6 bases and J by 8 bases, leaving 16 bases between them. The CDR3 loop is CASRLYGWEGYTF. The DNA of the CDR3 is TGTGCCAGCAGACTTTACGGGTGGGAGGGCTACACCTTC.

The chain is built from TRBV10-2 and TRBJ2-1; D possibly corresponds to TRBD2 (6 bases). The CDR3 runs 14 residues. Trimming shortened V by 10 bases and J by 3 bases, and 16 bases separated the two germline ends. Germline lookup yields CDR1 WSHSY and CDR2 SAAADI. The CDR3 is CATEGRLGYNEQFF. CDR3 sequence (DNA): TGCGCCACGGAGGGCAGGTTGGGCTACAATGAGCAGTTCTTC.

The DNA for the CDR3 is TGTGCCAGCAGTTGGGGGGGCACAGATACGCAGTATTTT. Encoded protein: CASSWGGTDTQYF. V gene TRBV7-9 combines with J gene TRBJ2-3, with a possible D match to TRBD2 (6 bases). Per the germline V gene, CDR1 is SEHNR and CDR2 is FQNEAQ (reference sequence). The CDR3 loop spans 13 amino acids. Trimming left V 6 bases short and J 1 base short, with 8 bases between.

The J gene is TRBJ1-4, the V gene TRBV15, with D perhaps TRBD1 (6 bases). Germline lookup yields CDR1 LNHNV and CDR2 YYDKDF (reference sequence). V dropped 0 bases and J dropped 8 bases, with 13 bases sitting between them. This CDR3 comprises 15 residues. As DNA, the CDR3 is TGTGCCACCAGCAGAGAACAGGGATCTTACGAAAAACTGTTTTTT. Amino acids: CATSREQGSYEKLFF. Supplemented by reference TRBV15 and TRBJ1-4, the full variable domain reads DAMVIQNPRYQVTQFGKPVTLSCSQTLNHNVMYWYQQKSSQAPKLLFHYYDKDFNNEADTPDNFQSRRPNTSFCFLDIRSPGLGDTAMYLCATSREQGSYEKLFFGSGTQLSVL.

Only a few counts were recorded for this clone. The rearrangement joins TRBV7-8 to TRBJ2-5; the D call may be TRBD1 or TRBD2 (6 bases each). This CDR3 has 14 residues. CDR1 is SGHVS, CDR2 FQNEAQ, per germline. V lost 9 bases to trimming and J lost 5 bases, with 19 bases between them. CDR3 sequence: CASCRDGGLETQYF. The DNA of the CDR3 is TGTGCCAGTTGCCGGGACGGGGGCTTGGAGACCCAGTACTTC.

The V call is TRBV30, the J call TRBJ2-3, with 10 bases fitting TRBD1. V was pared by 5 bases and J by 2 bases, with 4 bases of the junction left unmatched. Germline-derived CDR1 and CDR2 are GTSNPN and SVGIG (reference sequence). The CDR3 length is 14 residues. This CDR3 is CAWLDRGLTDTQYF. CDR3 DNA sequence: TGTGCCTGGCTCGACAGGGGGCTCACAGATACGCAGTATTTT.

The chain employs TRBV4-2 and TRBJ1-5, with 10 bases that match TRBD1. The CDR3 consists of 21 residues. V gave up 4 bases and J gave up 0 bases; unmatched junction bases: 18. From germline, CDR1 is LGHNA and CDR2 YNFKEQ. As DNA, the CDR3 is TGTGCCAGCAGCCCCCAAACCGTACTGGGACAGGGGATCGGTAGCAATCAGCCCCAGCATTTT. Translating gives CASSPQTVLGQGIGSNQPQHF.

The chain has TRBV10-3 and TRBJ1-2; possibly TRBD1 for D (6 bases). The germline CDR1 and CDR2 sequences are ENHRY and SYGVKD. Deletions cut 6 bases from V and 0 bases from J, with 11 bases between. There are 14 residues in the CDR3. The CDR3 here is CAIRQGSTNYGYTF. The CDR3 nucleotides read TGTGCCATCAGACAGGGATCAACTAACTATGGCTACACCTTC.

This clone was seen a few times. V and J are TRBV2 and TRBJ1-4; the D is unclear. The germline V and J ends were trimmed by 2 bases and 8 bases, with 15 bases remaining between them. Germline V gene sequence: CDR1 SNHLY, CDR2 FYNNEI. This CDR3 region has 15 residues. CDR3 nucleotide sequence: TGTGCCAGCAGTGAACCGAAGATCGCAGGAGAAAAACTGTTTTTT. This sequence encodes CASSEPKIAGEKLFF. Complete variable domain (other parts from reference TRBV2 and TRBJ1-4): EPEVTQTPSHQVTQMGQEVILRCVPISNHLYFYWYRQILGQKVEFLVSFYNNEISEKSEIFDDQFSVERPDGSNFTLKIRSTKLEDSAMYFCASSEPKIAGEKLFFGSGTQLSVL.

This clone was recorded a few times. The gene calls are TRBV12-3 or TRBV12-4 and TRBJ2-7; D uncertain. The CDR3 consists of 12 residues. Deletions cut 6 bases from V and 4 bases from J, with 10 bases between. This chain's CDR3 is CASSSFGYEQYF. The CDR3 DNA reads TGTGCCAGCAGCTCTTTCGGGTACGAGCAGTACTTC.